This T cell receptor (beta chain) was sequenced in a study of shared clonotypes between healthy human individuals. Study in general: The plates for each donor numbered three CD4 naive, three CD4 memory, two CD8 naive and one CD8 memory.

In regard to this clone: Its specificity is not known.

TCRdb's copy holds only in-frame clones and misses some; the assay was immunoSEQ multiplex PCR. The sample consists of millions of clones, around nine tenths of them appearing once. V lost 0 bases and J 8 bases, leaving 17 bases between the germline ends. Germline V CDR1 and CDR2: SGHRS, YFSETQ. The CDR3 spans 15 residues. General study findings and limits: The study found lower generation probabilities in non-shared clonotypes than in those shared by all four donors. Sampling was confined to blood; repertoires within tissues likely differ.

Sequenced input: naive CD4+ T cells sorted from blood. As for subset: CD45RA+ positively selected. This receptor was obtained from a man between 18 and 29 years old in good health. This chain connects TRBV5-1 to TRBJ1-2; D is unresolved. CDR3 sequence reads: CASSLDINGVGGYTF. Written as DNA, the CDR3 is TGCGCCAGCAGCTTGGACATTAACGGAGTCGGCGGCTACACCTTC.